This TCR beta chain stems from a study of blood T cell repertoires in COVID-19. Study-level background: Researchers got acute and convalescent COVID-19 samples from the United States, Italy and Spain. Sample material is recorded as cDNA or gDNA derived from T cells, B-cell-depleted T cells, or PBMCs.

Authors' processing steps: From reference gene primer amplification, estimates of nucleated cell counts were derived. Clones were sequenced by immunoSEQ multiplex PCR, and TCRdb holds only the in-frame ones, with some missing. V, J and clone size were drawn from that table, and D and trimming were deduced from the DNA. The sample consists of about 170,000 clones, about 80% of them appearing once. The germline V and J ends were trimmed by 0 bases and 5 bases, with 8 bases remaining between them. CDR3 length equals 13 residues. In germline, CDR1 is SGDLS, CDR2 YYNGEE. The clonotype originates from a man in his 70s with active or convalescent COVID-19. This rearrangement joins TRBV9 to TRBJ1-2, with D perhaps matching TRBD1 (6 bases). The sample was peripheral blood. The CDR3 region has the DNA TGTGCCAGCAGCGTAGACACAGGGTATGGCTACACCTTC. Translation gives CASSVDTGYGYTF.